Below, 25 T cell receptor beta chains from the same sample are listed, as sequenced in a study of cytomegalovirus exposure and HLA in healthy donors. Amplification used 60 Vbeta primers and 13 Jbeta primers. Sequencing was performed with immunoSEQ multiplex PCR; in TCRdb, only in-frame clones are kept and a portion is missing. Of 30,000 to 40,000 clones detected, 84% appear once; the ten largest clones hold 3.6%. Sequenced: PBMCs. The source of these receptors is a woman between 18 and 30 years old in good health and CMV-seronegative.

This chain connects TRBV27 to TRBJ2-7; TRBD1 might be the D (6 bases). Trimming stripped 3 bases from V and 2 bases from J, with 11 bases between. The CDR3 loop spans 14 amino acids. In germline, CDR1 is MNHEY, CDR2 SMNVEV (reference sequence). The CDR3 nucleotides are TGTGCCAGCAGTTTCCAGGACAGACCCTACGAGCAGTACTTC. This translates into CASSFQDRPYEQYF.

The chain links TRBV6-1 to TRBJ1-2; D not certain. CDR1 is MNHNS and CDR2 is SASEGT in the germline V gene. Trimming pared 6 bases from V and 4 bases from J, leaving 12 bases between. The CDR3 has 13 residues. CDR3 DNA sequence: TGTGCCAGCAGCGTTGGACTCTCCTATGGCTACACCTTC. Amino acids: CASSVGLSYGYTF.

The V gene is TRBV27, the J gene TRBJ2-3; weak D call: TRBD1 (6 bases). The V end was cut by 4 bases, the J end by 1 base, with 12 bases between. This CDR3 comprises 15 residues. CDR1 is MNHEY and CDR2 is SMNVEV in the germline V gene (reference sequence). The CDR3 DNA follows: TGTGCCAGCAGTTACAACCCAGGGGGCACAGATACGCAGTATTTT. It codes for CASSYNPGGTDTQYF.

The V gene is TRBV11-3, the J gene TRBJ1-5; the D gene is possibly TRBD1 (6 bases). Germline CDR1 is SGHNT and CDR2 is YENEEA. CDR3 length equals 17 residues. V lost 1 base, J lost 1 base, and 14 bases lay in between. CDR3 DNA sequence: TGTGCCAGCAGCTTAGCCGGGGGGGCAGGGAGCAATCAGCCCCAGCATTTT. It yields the protein CASSLAGGAGSNQPQHF.

This chain joins TRBV7-9 and TRBJ2-1; the match to TRBD2 covers 14 bases. Germline lookup yields CDR1 SEHNR and CDR2 FQNEAQ (reference sequence). CDR3 size: 15 residues. Unmatched junction bases numbered 2, after V lost 3 bases and J lost 7 bases. This chain's CDR3 is CASSFRLAGGNEQFF. The CDR3 nucleotides are TGTGCCAGCAGCTTCAGACTAGCGGGAGGGAATGAGCAGTTCTTC.

The table lists this clone with a few counts. The chain has TRBV4-1 and TRBJ1-1; D possibly corresponds to TRBD1 (6 bases). This CDR3 contains 13 residues. V lost 1 base to trimming and J lost 4 bases, with 7 bases between them. Per germline, CDR1 MGHRA and CDR2 YSYEKL. The CDR3 DNA sequence: TGCGCCAGCAGCCAAGCACAGGGCACTGAAGCTTTCTTT. As protein: CASSQAQGTEAFF.

V is TRBV19 and J is TRBJ1-2, with D tentatively TRBD1 (5 bases). The CDR3 consists of 11 residues. The V gene's germline CDR1 is LNHDA and CDR2 SQIVND (reference sequence). Here the CDR3 reads CVTGGIGGYTF. Here the CDR3 DNA reads TGTGTCACGGGGGGGATCGGTGGCTACACCTTC.

The chain carries TRBV6-5 and TRBJ1-5; 9 positions match TRBD1. This CDR3 contains 15 residues. J lost 1 base, V lost 5 bases, and 3 bases had no gene match. Per germline, CDR1 MNHEY and CDR2 SVGAGI. CDR3 sequence (DNA): TGTGCCAGCAGTCCCGGGACAGGGAGCAATCAGCCCCAGCATTTT. It yields the protein CASSPGTGSNQPQHF.

J is TRBJ2-1 and V is TRBV27; D possibly corresponds to TRBD1 (5 bases). The CDR3 consists of 14 residues. Trimming cost V 4 bases and J 6 bases, with 13 bases left between them. Germline CDR1 and CDR2: MNHEY and SMNVEV (reference sequence). The CDR3 spells CASSSDLRGNEQFF. The CDR3 DNA follows: TGTGCCAGCAGTTCGGACCTAAGGGGCAATGAGCAGTTCTTC.

Points on this clone: Mismatch with germline at one junction end may stem from a read error. V usage is TRBV5-6 and J usage is TRBJ1-2, with D possibly TRBD1 on 6 matching bases. CDR3 length equals 16 residues. In germline, CDR1 is SGHDT, CDR2 YYEEEE. The CDR3 region is CASSLFGDNKSYGYPF. CDR3 in DNA: TGTGCCAGCAGCTTGTTTGGGGACAATAAAAGCTATGGCTACCCCTTC.

The chain is built from TRBV4-2 and TRBJ2-3; 11 bases align to TRBD2. The CDR3 extends over 17 amino acids. V was clipped by 0 bases and J by 4 bases; unmatched bases: 6. Germline V gives CDR1 LGHNA, CDR2 YNFKEQ. The CDR3 spells CASSQDGGTSGADTQYF. The DNA for the CDR3 is TGTGCCAGCAGCCAAGATGGAGGGACTAGCGGAGCAGATACGCAGTATTTT.

The chain links TRBV7-8 to TRBJ1-1; D might be TRBD1 (5 bases). This CDR3 is 14 amino acids long. Germline V CDR1 and CDR2: SGHVS, FQNEAQ. V dropped 1 base and J dropped 0 bases, with 6 bases sitting between them. The CDR3 loop is CASSLGQLNTEAFF. For the CDR3, the DNA is TGTGCCAGCAGCTTAGGACAGCTGAACACTGAAGCTTTCTTT.

The chain is built from TRBV5-1 and TRBJ1-5, with a possible D match to TRBD1 (6 bases). The germline gives CDR1 SGHRS, CDR2 YFSETQ. Trimming removed 0 bases at V and 4 bases at J, with 11 bases between. This CDR3 region has 15 residues. CDR3 sequence: CASSLEGGSNQPQHF. CDR3 DNA: TGCGCCAGCAGCTTGGAAGGGGGTAGTAATCAGCCCCAGCATTTT.

This clone was recorded only once. The gene calls are TRBV7-2 and TRBJ2-1, with TRBD2 as a possible D gene (5 bases). Germline CDR1 and CDR2: SGHTA and FQGNSA. Deletions cut 6 bases from V and 1 base from J, with 10 bases between. The CDR3 covers 14 residues. The CDR3 DNA is TGTGCCAGCAGTCGTCTAGCTTCCTACAATGAGCAGTTCTTC. Translation gives CASSRLASYNEQFF.

The chain employs TRBV18 and TRBJ1-1, with a weak D call TRBD1 (5 bases). Trimming shortened V by 3 bases and J by 4 bases, and 12 bases separated the two germline ends. CDR3 length: 14 residues. Germline V CDR1 and CDR2: KGHSH, LQKENI. In DNA, the CDR3 is TGTGCCAGCTCACCCGGAGGGGCGGCCACTGAAGCTTTCTTT. Its translation: CASSPGGAATEAFF.

This clone occurred once. CDR3 nucleotides: TGTGCCAGCAGTTACTCTTCGACAGGGACCTACGAGCAGTACTTC. This sequence encodes CASSYSSTGTYEQYF. The chain links TRBV27 to TRBJ2-7, with 7 bases that match TRBD1. CDR3 size: 15 residues. Germline trimming cut 4 bases from V and 2 bases from J; bases unmatched to any gene: 8. The germline V gene encodes CDR1 MNHEY and CDR2 SMNVEV (reference sequence).

The chain has TRBV4-3 and TRBJ2-7; 7 bases agree with TRBD1. Germline assignment: CDR1 LGHNA and CDR2 YSLEER. J gave up 1 base and V 2 bases, and 14 bases lay outside the gene matches. This CDR3 comprises 18 residues. The CDR3 is CASSQFYDGQVSSYEQYF. CDR3 sequence (DNA): TGCGCCAGCAGCCAATTCTACGACGGACAGGTTAGTTCCTACGAGCAGTACTTC.

This sequence joins TRBV7-6 and TRBJ2-7; a possible D gene is TRBD2 (6 bases). Germline CDR1 reads SGHVS; CDR2 reads FNYEAQ. The CDR3 runs to 13 residues. Trimming left V 5 bases short and J 0 bases short, with 8 bases between. CDR3 DNA: TGTGCCAGCAGCCCGGGAGACTCCTACGAGCAGTACTTC. Encoded protein: CASSPGDSYEQYF.

The rearrangement uses TRBV25-1 and TRBJ2-3; D not resolved. V was trimmed by 3 bases and J by 4 bases, leaving 5 bases between them. CDR1 and CDR2 from the germline V gene are MGHDK and SYGVNS. CDR3 size: 12 residues. CDR3 bases: TGTGCCAGCAGTGAGTTCTCAGATACGCAGTATTTT. It yields the protein CASSEFSDTQYF.

The chain joins TRBV5-4 to TRBJ1-2; D remains unclear. Germline CDR1 is SGHNT and CDR2 is YYREEE (reference sequence). V was shortened by 4 bases and J by 4 bases, with 17 bases between the two germline ends. The CDR3 has 15 amino acids. The DNA of the CDR3 is TGTGCCAGCAGCCCCTTTGAGGAGACCCTCTATGGCTACACCTTC. Translation gives CASSPFEETLYGYTF.

As for this clone: Additional DNA sequences in this sample encode the identical CDR3. This chain connects TRBV9 to TRBJ1-1; 7 bases are a match to TRBD1. Germline values: CDR1 SGDLS, CDR2 YYNGEE. V lost 3 bases to trimming and J lost 8 bases; unmatched junction nucleotides: 10. The CDR3 is 14 amino acids. The CDR3 sequence: CASSADERGQEAFF. In DNA form, the CDR3 reads TGTGCCAGCAGCGCAGATGAGAGGGGACAGGAAGCTTTCTTT. Supplemented by reference TRBV9 and TRBJ1-1, the full variable domain reads DSGVTQTPKHLITATGQRVTLRCSPRSGDLSVYWYQQSLDQGLQFLIQYYNGEERAKGNILERFSAQQFPDLHSELNLSSLELGDSALYFCASSADERGQEAFFGQGTRLTVV.

V is TRBV7-3 and J is TRBJ1-1, with D possibly being TRBD1 (6 bases). Trimming stripped 1 base from V and 1 base from J, with 16 bases between. CDR3 length equals 17 residues. The germline V gene has CDR1 SGHTA and CDR2 FQGTGA. This CDR3 is CASSLNGGLGRNTEAFF. The CDR3 nucleotides are TGTGCCAGCAGCTTAAACGGGGGGCTCGGGAGGAACACTGAAGCTTTCTTT.

V usage is TRBV28 and J usage is TRBJ2-3, with TRBD2 matching over 15 bases. The germline CDR1 and CDR2 sequences are MDHEN and SYDVKM. The CDR3 is 19 residues long. Trimming at V came to 6 bases and at J to 5 bases, leaving 15 bases not matched to a gene. This CDR3 is CASSSGTSGRPGRKDTQYF. The CDR3 nucleotides read TGTGCCAGCAGCTCCGGGACTAGCGGGAGGCCCGGGCGGAAAGATACGCAGTATTTT.

This clone was seen more than once but under ten times. V is TRBV7-9 and J is TRBJ2-7; 7 bases map to TRBD1. The germline V gene has CDR1 SEHNR and CDR2 FQNEAQ (reference sequence). CDR3 length equals 15 residues. V was clipped by 5 bases and J by 0 bases; unmatched bases: 7. CDR3 amino acids: CASSLGTDFSYEQYF. CDR3 in DNA: TGTGCCAGCAGCCTCGGGACAGATTTCTCCTACGAGCAGTACTTC.

The chain couples TRBV5-1 to TRBJ2-3, with 11 positions matching TRBD2. CDR1 is SGHRS and CDR2 is YFSETQ in the germline V gene. The V gene end was trimmed by 4 bases and the J gene end by 1 base; junction bases not matched to a gene: 11. The CDR3 sequence is 18 residues long. CDR3: CASSRTTLAGDRTDTQYF. Written as DNA, the CDR3 is TGCGCCAGCAGCCGCACGACACTAGCGGGGGATCGCACAGATACGCAGTATTTT.